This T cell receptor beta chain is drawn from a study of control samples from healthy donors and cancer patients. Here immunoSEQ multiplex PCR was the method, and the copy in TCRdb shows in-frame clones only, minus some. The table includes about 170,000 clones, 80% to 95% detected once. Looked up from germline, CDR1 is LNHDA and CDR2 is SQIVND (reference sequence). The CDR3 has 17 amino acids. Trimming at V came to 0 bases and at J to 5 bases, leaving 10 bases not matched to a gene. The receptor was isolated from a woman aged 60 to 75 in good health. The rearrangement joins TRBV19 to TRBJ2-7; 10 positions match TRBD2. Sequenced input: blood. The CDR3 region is CASSIDPAGGENDEQYF. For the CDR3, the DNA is TGTGCCAGTAGTATAGACCCAGCGGGGGGGGAGAACGACGAGCAGTACTTC.